This T cell receptor (beta chain) was sequenced for a study of patients and donors after allogeneic stem cell transplantation. One entry per CDR3 protein, called by TCRdb with MiXCR from the RT-PCR reads. Of 70,000 or so distinct CDR3 sequences in the sample, about a quarter were seen once. Trimming took 0 bases from V and 6 from J, leaving 17 bases between them. Germline CDR1 KGHSH, CDR2 LQKENI. The CDR3 has 16 residues. The clonotype originates from a human donor who was either an allogeneic HSCT recipient or a stem cell or donor lymphocyte infusion donor (not recorded which). It is not recorded whose cells these are; they may come from a transplant donor. The material sequenced was blood, either unsorted or a sorted T cell fraction (not recorded which). The V gene is TRBV18, the J gene TRBJ1-2; maybe TRBD1 (5 bases). The CDR3 DNA is TGTGCCAGCTCACCACCTAACCCCGGCCAGGGACATGGCTACACCTTC. It translates to CASSPPNPGQGHGYTF.